These T cell receptor beta chains were read from a single sample in a study of blood T cell repertoires in COVID-19. Using immunoSEQ multiplex PCR, the repertoire was profiled, and TCRdb retains in-frame clones only, with some absent. Among 380,000 or so clones listed, around 89% were seen once. The sequencing input was PBMCs or T cells enriched from blood (not recorded which). The receptors come from a young woman with acute COVID-19. The CDR3 runs from the conserved cysteine through the conserved F or W. D genes are given only for firm matches. Rows give clone size only sometimes, using once, few, many, or a class for an expanded clone.

j_gene	v_gene	d_gene	abundance	CDR3nt	CDR3aa
TRBJ2-7	TRBV5-1	TRBD1	-	TGCGCCAGCAGCCACCGGGACAGGGGCATTTACGAGCAGTACTTC	CASSHRDRGIYEQYF
TRBJ2-3	TRBV28	-	-	TGTGCCAGCAGCGCGCAGGGGCGGATCACAGATACGCAGTATTTT	CASSAQGRITDTQYF
TRBJ2-7	TRBV28	-	-	TGTGCCAGCAGTTTCCGGGTCAGCTCCTACGAGCAGTACTTC	CASSFRVSSYEQYF
TRBJ2-2	TRBV19	TRBD2	-	TGTGCCAGTAGTATTCTAGCGGGGGCCTACGGGGAGCTGTTTTTT	CASSILAGAYGELFF
TRBJ2-1	TRBV4-1	-	-	TGCGCCAGCAGCCAAGAGTATTCCGGAGCGAACAATGAGCAGTTCTTC	CASSQEYSGANNEQFF
TRBJ1-2	TRBV27	TRBD1	once	TGTGCCAGCAGGAGGACAGGGGATCCTGGCTACACCTTC	CASRRTGDPGYTF
TRBJ2-7	TRBV7-3	-	-	TGTGCCAGCTCCCCCGGGGGGCCCTCCTACGAGCAGTACTTC	CASSPGGPSYEQYF
TRBJ1-5	TRBV18	-	-	TGTGCCAGCTCACCTAGTCCGAATCAGCCCCAGCATTTT	CASSPSPNQPQHF
TRBJ1-6	TRBV6-6	-	-	TGTGCCAGCAGTTACTCAGGGGAAGGCCCAAATTCACCCCTCCACTTT	CASSYSGEGPNSPLHF
TRBJ2-7	TRBV15	-	-	TGTGCCACCAGCAGAGACATCCGCACGCCGAGCTCCTACGAGCAGTACTTC	CATSRDIRTPSSYEQYF
TRBJ1-5	TRBV18	-	-	TGTGCCAGCTCACCAGGGGACAAGCATCAGCCCCAGCATTTT	CASSPGDKHQPQHF
TRBJ1-1	TRBV4-1	-	-	TGCGCCAGCAGCCCCAATGGGAGGGCAGGGGTTACTGAAGCTTTCTTT	CASSPNGRAGVTEAFF
TRBJ1-2	TRBV2	-	-	TGTGCCAGCAGTGAAGGCCCAGGGTCGTTCTATGGCTACACCTTC	CASSEGPGSFYGYTF
TRBJ2-3	TRBV4-1	-	-	TGCGCCAGCAGCCCACTACAGGGCCGCACAGATACGCAGTATTTT	CASSPLQGRTDTQYF
TRBJ1-1	TRBV7-9	-	-	TGTGCCAGCAGCCCCCAGTCGGGGATTGGTGTCACTGAAGCTTTCTTT	CASSPQSGIGVTEAFF
TRBJ1-5	TRBV30	TRBD1	once	TGTGCCTGGAGTCGTCTAGGGGGCGCGGGCAATCAGCCCCAGCATTTT	CAWSRLGGAGNQPQHF
TRBJ2-5	TRBV2	-	-	TGTGCCAGCAGTGACAGGGGCCGTCTGGCCCAGTACTTC	CASSDRGRLAQYF
TRBJ1-5	TRBV21-1	-	-	TGTGCCAGCAGTTCTTCCGGGACAGAACGTAATAGCAATCAGCCCCAGCATTTT	CASSSSGTERNSNQPQHF
TRBJ2-7	TRBV4-3	TRBD2	-	TGCGCCAGCAGGTCGATGGCGGGGGGTACCTACGAGCAGTACTTC	CASRSMAGGTYEQYF
TRBJ2-1	TRBV5-1	-	-	TGCGCCAGCAGCTTGGAATATCCCGGCAATGAGCAGTTCTTC	CASSLEYPGNEQFF
TRBJ1-5	TRBV9	-	-	TGTGCCAGCAGCGTAGCTGGACACCCTAATCAGCCCCAGCATTTT	CASSVAGHPNQPQHF
TRBJ1-2	TRBV2	TRBD1	-	TGTGCCAGCAGTCCGGACAGGGAAAAAGCCTACACCTTC	CASSPDREKAYTF
TRBJ2-2	TRBV29-1	TRBD2	once	TGCAGCGTAGGGAGCGGGGGGGCAACCGGGGAGCTGTTTTTT	CSVGSGGATGELFF
TRBJ1-2	TRBV19	TRBD1	-	TGTGCCAGTAGTAACTCCGGGACAGGGGGCGACTATGGCTACACCTTC	CASSNSGTGGDYGYTF
TRBJ1-2	TRBV6-2/TRBV6-3	-	-	TGTGCCAGCAGTTACGGGGCTGGCTACACCTTC	CASSYGAGYTF
TRBJ2-3	TRBV5-4	TRBD2	-	TGTGCCAGCAGCTGGCTAGCGGGGGAAAGCACAGATACGCAGTATTTT	CASSWLAGESTDTQYF
TRBJ1-2	TRBV6-5	TRBD1	once	TGTGCCAGCAGTTCCCGGACAGGGGTCGGCGGCTACACCTTC	CASSSRTGVGGYTF